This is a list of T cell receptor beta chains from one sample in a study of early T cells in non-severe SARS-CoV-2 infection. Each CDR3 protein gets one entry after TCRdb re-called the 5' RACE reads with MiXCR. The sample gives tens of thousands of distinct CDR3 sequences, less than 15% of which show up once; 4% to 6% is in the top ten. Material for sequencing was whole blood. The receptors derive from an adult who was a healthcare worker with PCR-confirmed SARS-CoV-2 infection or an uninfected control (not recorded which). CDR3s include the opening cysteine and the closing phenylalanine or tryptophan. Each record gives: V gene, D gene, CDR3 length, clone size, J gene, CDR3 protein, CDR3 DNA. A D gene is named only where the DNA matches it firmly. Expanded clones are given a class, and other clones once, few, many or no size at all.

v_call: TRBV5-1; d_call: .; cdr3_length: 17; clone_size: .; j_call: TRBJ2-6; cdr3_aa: CASSPLPGAAGANVLTF; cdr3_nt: TGCGCCAGCAGCCCCTTACCGGGGGCGGCTGGGGCCAACGTCCTGACTTTC
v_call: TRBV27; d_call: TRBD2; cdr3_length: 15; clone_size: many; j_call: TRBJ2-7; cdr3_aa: CASSRKREGLYEQYF; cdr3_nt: TGTGCCAGCAGTAGAAAGCGGGAGGGCCTGTACGAGCAGTACTTC
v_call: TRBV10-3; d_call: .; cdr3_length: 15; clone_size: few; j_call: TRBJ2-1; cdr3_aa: CAISLTGPEGNEQFF; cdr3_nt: TGTGCCATCAGCCTCACCGGGCCGGAGGGGAATGAGCAGTTCTTC
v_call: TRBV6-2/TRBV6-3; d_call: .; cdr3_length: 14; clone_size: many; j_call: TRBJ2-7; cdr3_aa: CASNTGTFSYEQYF; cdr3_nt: TGTGCCAGCAACACCGGGACTTTCTCCTACGAGCAGTACTTC
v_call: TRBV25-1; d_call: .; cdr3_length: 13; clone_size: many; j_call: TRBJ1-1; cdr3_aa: CASAEQGNTEAFF; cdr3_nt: TGTGCCAGCGCGGAACAAGGGAACACTGAAGCTTTCTTT
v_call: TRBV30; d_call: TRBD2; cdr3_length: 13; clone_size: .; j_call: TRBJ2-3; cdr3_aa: CAWRLAGTDTQYF; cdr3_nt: TGTGCCTGGCGGCTAGCGGGCACAGATACGCAGTATTTT
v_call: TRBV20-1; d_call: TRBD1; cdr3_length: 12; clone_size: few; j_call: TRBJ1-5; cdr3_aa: CSVYRGNQPQHF; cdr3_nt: TGCAGTGTGTACAGGGGTAATCAGCCCCAGCATTTT
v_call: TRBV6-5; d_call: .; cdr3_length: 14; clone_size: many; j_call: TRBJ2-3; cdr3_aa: CASRATGSTDTQYF; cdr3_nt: TGTGCCAGCAGGGCGACAGGTAGCACAGATACGCAGTATTTT
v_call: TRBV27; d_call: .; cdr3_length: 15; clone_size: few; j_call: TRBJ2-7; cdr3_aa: CASSLSRAPSYEQYF; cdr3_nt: TGTGCCAGCAGTTTATCCCGCGCTCCCTCCTACGAGCAGTACTTC
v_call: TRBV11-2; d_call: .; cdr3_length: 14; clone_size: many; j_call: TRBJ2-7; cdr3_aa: CASSLVERAYEQYF; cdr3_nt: TGTGCCAGCAGCTTAGTTGAGCGGGCCTACGAGCAGTACTTC
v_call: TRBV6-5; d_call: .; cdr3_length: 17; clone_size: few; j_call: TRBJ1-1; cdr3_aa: CASSYSEQGGPTTEAFF; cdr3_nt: TGTGCCAGCAGTTACTCGGAGCAAGGGGGTCCGACCACTGAAGCTTTCTTT
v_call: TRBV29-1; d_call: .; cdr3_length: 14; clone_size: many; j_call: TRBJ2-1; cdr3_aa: CSVDRAGSVNEQFF; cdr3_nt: TGCAGCGTTGACAGGGCGGGAAGTGTTAATGAGCAGTTCTTC
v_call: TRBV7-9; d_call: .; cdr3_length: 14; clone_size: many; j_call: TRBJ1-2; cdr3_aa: CASSLHDSHYGYTF; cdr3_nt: TGTGCCAGCAGCTTACACGACAGCCACTATGGCTACACCTTC
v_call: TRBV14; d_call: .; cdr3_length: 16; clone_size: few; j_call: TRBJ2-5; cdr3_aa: CASSHHLPPYQETQYF; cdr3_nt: TGTGCCAGCAGTCACCATCTACCCCCGTACCAAGAGACCCAGTACTTC